This TCR beta chain came from a study of blood T cell repertoires in COVID-19. Here immunoSEQ multiplex PCR was the method, and the copy in TCRdb shows in-frame clones only, minus some. Among roughly 100,000 clones listed, approximately 80% were seen once. The junction had 3 bases not matched to a gene; V was cut back by 2 bases and J by 7 bases. The germline CDR1 and CDR2 sequences are SGHRS and YFSETQ. The CDR3 totals 13 residues. This sequence was found in a human donor in a cohort sampled during active or convalescent COVID-19. J is TRBJ2-5 and V is TRBV5-1; 9 bases are shared with TRBD1. Sequencing input: peripheral blood. The CDR3 is CASSFDRGVTQYF. CDR3 bases: TGCGCCAGCAGCTTTGACAGGGGGGTGACCCAGTACTTC.